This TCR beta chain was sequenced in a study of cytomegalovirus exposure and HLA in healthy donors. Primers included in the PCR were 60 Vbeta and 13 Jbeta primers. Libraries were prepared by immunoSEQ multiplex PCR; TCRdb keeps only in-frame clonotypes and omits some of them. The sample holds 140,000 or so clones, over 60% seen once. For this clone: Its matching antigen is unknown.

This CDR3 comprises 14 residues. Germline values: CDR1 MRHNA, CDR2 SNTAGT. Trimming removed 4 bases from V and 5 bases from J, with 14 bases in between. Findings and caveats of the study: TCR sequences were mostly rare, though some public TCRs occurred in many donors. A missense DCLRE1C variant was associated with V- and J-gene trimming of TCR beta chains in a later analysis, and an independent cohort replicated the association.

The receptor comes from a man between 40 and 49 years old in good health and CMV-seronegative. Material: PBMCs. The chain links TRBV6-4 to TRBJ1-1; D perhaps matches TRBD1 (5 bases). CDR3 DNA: TGTGCCAGCAGTGGTCGAAGGGGTTGGACTGAAGCTTTCTTT. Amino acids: CASSGRRGWTEAFF.